Listed below are T cell receptor beta chains from one sample, sequenced in a study of CD8 T cells in Susac syndrome. TCRdb recomputed calls from the immunoSEQ multiplex PCR reads with MiXCR, one row per CDR3 protein. The sample lists some 450,000 distinct CDR3 sequences, around 85% occurring once. Material: CD8+ T cells from PBMCs. The receptor source for this set is a human donor with multiple sclerosis. Each CDR3 is given with its conserved first and last residue. The D gene is left open where the match is weak. A row's size may be missing; if present it is once, few, many or a size class.

clone_size: once
d_call: NA
j_call: TRBJ2-7
v_call: TRBV6-2/TRBV6-3
cdr3_aa: CASRPDSGSASYEQYF
cdr3_nt: TGTGCCAGCAGACCCGATAGCGGTTCCGCCTCCTACGAGCAGTACTTC

clone_size: NA
d_call: TRBD2
j_call: TRBJ2-5
v_call: TRBV5-1
cdr3_aa: CASSLGLAGAHQETQYF
cdr3_nt: TGCGCCAGCAGCTTAGGACTAGCGGGGGCGCACCAAGAGACCCAGTACTTC

clone_size: NA
d_call: TRBD2
j_call: TRBJ2-5
v_call: TRBV7-9
cdr3_aa: CASSLSAGGRETQYF
cdr3_nt: TGTGCCAGCAGCTTATCCGCGGGAGGACGGGAGACCCAGTACTTC

clone_size: NA
d_call: NA
j_call: TRBJ1-4
v_call: TRBV3-1
cdr3_aa: CASSQDFPARGSEKLFF
cdr3_nt: TGTGCCAGCAGCCAAGATTTCCCGGCCAGGGGATCGGAAAAACTGTTTTTT

clone_size: NA
d_call: TRBD1
j_call: TRBJ2-3
v_call: TRBV5-1
cdr3_aa: CASSDGRQGADTQYF
cdr3_nt: TGCGCCAGCAGCGATGGCCGCCAGGGGGCAGATACGCAGTATTTT

clone_size: NA
d_call: NA
j_call: TRBJ1-1
v_call: TRBV11-2
cdr3_aa: CASSPPPSRPRDTEAFF
cdr3_nt: TGTGCCAGCAGCCCCCCCCCGTCTCGTCCGAGGGACACTGAAGCTTTCTTT

clone_size: NA
d_call: NA
j_call: TRBJ1-2
v_call: TRBV28
cdr3_aa: CASSFTIWGILENGYTF
cdr3_nt: TGTGCCAGCAGCTTTACTATTTGGGGGATACTGGAGAATGGCTACACCTTC

clone_size: NA
d_call: TRBD1
j_call: TRBJ1-6
v_call: TRBV30
cdr3_aa: CAWETGVGNSPLHF
cdr3_nt: TGTGCCTGGGAGACAGGGGTGGGAAATTCACCCCTCCACTTT

clone_size: NA
d_call: NA
j_call: TRBJ1-1
v_call: TRBV6-1
cdr3_aa: CASSETADPLMASNTEAFF
cdr3_nt: TGTGCCAGCAGTGAAACTGCAGACCCCTTGATGGCCTCGAACACTGAAGCTTTCTTT

clone_size: NA
d_call: TRBD1
j_call: TRBJ2-7
v_call: TRBV27
cdr3_aa: CASSGTVGFEQYF
cdr3_nt: TGTGCCAGTTCCGGGACAGTGGGGTTCGAGCAGTACTTC

clone_size: few
d_call: NA
j_call: TRBJ1-1
v_call: TRBV5-1
cdr3_aa: CASSLGTFMNTEAFF
cdr3_nt: TGCGCCAGCAGCTTGGGAACTTTCATGAACACTGAAGCTTTCTTT

clone_size: NA
d_call: NA
j_call: TRBJ2-1
v_call: TRBV5-1
cdr3_aa: CASTQTDESYNEQFF
cdr3_nt: TGCGCCAGCACCCAGACAGATGAGTCCTACAATGAGCAGTTCTTC

clone_size: NA
d_call: NA
j_call: TRBJ1-1
v_call: TRBV4-1
cdr3_aa: CASSQIAQGSTEAFF
cdr3_nt: TGCGCCAGCAGCCAGATCGCGCAGGGGAGCACTGAAGCTTTCTTT

clone_size: NA
d_call: TRBD2
j_call: TRBJ2-7
v_call: TRBV7-2
cdr3_aa: CASSFVPAGKPYEQYF
cdr3_nt: TGTGCCAGCAGCTTTGTACCAGCGGGGAAGCCCTACGAGCAGTACTTC

clone_size: NA
d_call: NA
j_call: TRBJ1-1
v_call: TRBV10-3
cdr3_aa: CAISESRDEGGNTEAFF
cdr3_nt: TGTGCCATCAGTGAGTCGAGGGATGAAGGGGGGAACACTGAAGCTTTCTTT

clone_size: NA
d_call: NA
j_call: TRBJ1-3
v_call: TRBV20-1
cdr3_aa: CSARDQGGEASGNTIYF
cdr3_nt: TGCAGTGCTAGAGATCAGGGAGGGGAAGCCTCTGGAAACACCATATATTTT

clone_size: few
d_call: NA
j_call: TRBJ2-3
v_call: TRBV7-9
cdr3_aa: CASSHPDPEVADTQYF
cdr3_nt: TGTGCCAGCAGCCACCCGGACCCCGAGGTTGCAGATACGCAGTATTTT

clone_size: few
d_call: NA
j_call: TRBJ2-1
v_call: TRBV27
cdr3_aa: CASSFESSYNEQFF
cdr3_nt: TGTGCCAGCAGTTTTGAGAGCTCCTACAATGAGCAGTTCTTC

clone_size: NA
d_call: NA
j_call: TRBJ1-4
v_call: TRBV25-1
cdr3_aa: CASSLSGKLFF
cdr3_nt: TGTGCCAGCAGCCTCTCGGGAAAACTGTTTTTT

clone_size: NA
d_call: NA
j_call: TRBJ2-3
v_call: TRBV11-2
cdr3_aa: CASSLVPATDTQYF
cdr3_nt: TGTGCCAGCAGCTTGGTACCAGCCACAGATACGCAGTATTTT

clone_size: NA
d_call: TRBD2
j_call: TRBJ2-7
v_call: TRBV3-1
cdr3_aa: CASSPLAGFSYEQYF
cdr3_nt: TGTGCCAGCAGCCCATTAGCGGGGTTCTCCTACGAGCAGTACTTC

clone_size: NA
d_call: NA
j_call: TRBJ1-5
v_call: TRBV19
cdr3_aa: CASSPGGVNQPQHF
cdr3_nt: TGTGCCAGTAGTCCCGGGGGGGTCAATCAGCCCCAGCATTTT

clone_size: NA
d_call: TRBD1
j_call: TRBJ1-2
v_call: TRBV6-5
cdr3_aa: CASSLPGTGEINYGYTF
cdr3_nt: TGTGCCAGCAGTTTGCCCGGGACAGGGGAGATTAACTATGGCTACACCTTC

clone_size: NA
d_call: TRBD1
j_call: TRBJ1-2
v_call: TRBV5-1
cdr3_aa: CASSYGDRLNYGYTF
cdr3_nt: TGCGCCAGCAGTTATGGGGACAGACTTAACTATGGCTACACCTTC

clone_size: NA
d_call: NA
j_call: TRBJ1-2
v_call: TRBV9
cdr3_aa: CASSDSVGDALDYGYTF
cdr3_nt: TGTGCCAGCAGCGATAGCGTAGGGGACGCGTTGGACTATGGCTACACCTTC

clone_size: NA
d_call: NA
j_call: TRBJ2-7
v_call: TRBV6-6
cdr3_aa: CASSYYGGPYEQYF
cdr3_nt: TGTGCCAGCAGTTATTATGGGGGCCCCTACGAGCAGTACTTC

clone_size: NA
d_call: NA
j_call: TRBJ1-1
v_call: TRBV6-2/TRBV6-3
cdr3_aa: CASSYGTHLPEAFF
cdr3_nt: TGTGCCAGCAGTTACGGGACGCATCTCCCTGAAGCTTTCTTT